These 8 T cell receptor beta chains originate from one sample sequenced in a study of early T cells in non-severe SARS-CoV-2 infection. TCRdb passed the 5' RACE reads through MiXCR, listing each CDR3 protein once. The profile shows about 98,000 distinct CDR3 sequences, 11% of them singletons. The specimen was whole blood. These receptors all come from an adult who was a healthcare worker with PCR-confirmed SARS-CoV-2 infection or an uninfected control (not recorded which).

V gene TRBV12-3 or TRBV12-4 combines with J gene TRBJ1-2; 7 bases are a match to TRBD1. V dropped 8 bases and J dropped 8; count of bases not matched to a gene: 14. The CDR3 length is 14 residues. The CDR3 spells CASGQQTGARGYTF. In nucleotides, the CDR3 is TGTGCCAGCGGCCAACAAACAGGGGCGAGAGGCTACACCTTC.

Ten or more counts support this clonotype. The CDR3 protein is CASSWDEKLFF. CDR3 sequence (DNA): TGTGCCAGCAGCTGGGATGAAAAACTGTTTTTT. The chain recombines TRBV7-9 with TRBJ1-4; no definite D call. Per the germline V gene, CDR1 is SEHNR and CDR2 is FQNEAQ (reference sequence). The V end lost 4 bases, the J end lost 6 bases, and 3 bases lay between the germline ends. The CDR3 has 11 amino acids.

There are a few counts of this clonotype. The chain uses TRBV21-1 and TRBJ2-7. TRBV21-1 is shown as a pseudogene. The CDR3 spans 11 residues. The CDR3 reads CASSKADEQYF. In nucleotides, the CDR3 is TGTGCCAGCAGCAAAGCGGACGAGCAGTACTTC.

This clonotype has ten or more counts. The chain uses TRBV11-2 and TRBJ1-1, with D unresolved. Looked up from germline, CDR1 is SGHAT and CDR2 is FQNNGV. The CDR3 has 15 amino acids. V was trimmed by 1 base and J by 9 bases, leaving 18 bases between them. The CDR3 here is CASSLGPQRLVKAFF. In DNA, the CDR3 is TGTGCCAGCAGCTTAGGGCCGCAGAGGCTCGTAAAAGCTTTCTTT.

This clonotype was counted ten times or more. The rearrangement joins TRBV18 to TRBJ2-3; 10 bases align to TRBD2. Germline assignment: CDR1 KGHSH and CDR2 LQKENI. V lost 2 bases and J lost 3; bases outside the gene matches: 5. The CDR3 consists of 16 residues. The DNA for the CDR3 is TGTGCCAGCTCACCAGCTAGCGGGAGAGTTACAGATACGCAGTATTTT. This translates into CASSPASGRVTDTQYF.

V is TRBV7-2 and J is TRBJ1-4; the D is unclear. The CDR3 covers 13 residues. Trimming stripped 5 bases from V and 3 bases from J, with 7 bases between. CDR1 is SGHTA and CDR2 is FQGNSA in the germline V gene. CDR3 loop: CASSLPPNEKLFF. The CDR3 bases are TGTGCCAGCAGCCTCCCTCCTAATGAAAAACTGTTTTTT.

V usage is TRBV15 and J usage is TRBJ1-1, with TRBD1 as a possible D gene (5 bases). The germline V and J ends were trimmed by 6 bases and 1 base, with 12 bases remaining between them. CDR1 and CDR2 (germline): LNHNV, YYDKDF (reference sequence). CDR3 length: 14 amino acids. CDR3 bases: TGTGCCACCAGACAGTCTGGGGGGAACACTGAAGCTTTCTTT. Translation: CATRQSGGNTEAFF.

This clonotype was seen more than once but under ten times. This chain connects TRBV7-9 to TRBJ1-1; no clear D. The CDR3 contains 12 residues. Germline V gene lookup returns CDR1 SEHNR and CDR2 FQNEAQ (reference sequence). V gave up 1 base and J gave up 8 bases, with 8 bases separating them. In nucleotides, the CDR3 is TGTGCCAGCAGCTTAGGGGCGTTAGAAGCTTTCTTT. This gives the protein CASSLGALEAFF.